This T cell receptor (beta chain) was obtained from a study of PD-1 blockade in classical Hodgkin lymphoma (dated by TCRdb to 2018 to 2020). Context from the whole study: Nivolumab dosing was 3 mg/kg intravenously every 2 weeks, continuing until either disease progression or unacceptable toxicity. The study used TCR beta sequencing and CyTOF to define a peripheral blood immune signature of response to PD-1 blockade in classical Hodgkin lymphoma. Beyond this particular receptor, the publication reports: Among trial patients, those achieving complete response had baseline diversity similar to that of newly diagnosed patients, while diversity was significantly lower in partial responders and progressors. Lower diversity was observed in patients in whom nivolumab was started less than 1 year after ASCT, and these patients were excluded from later analyses so that confounding by immune reconstitution would be avoided. The study was limited to a single clinical trial cohort, and causes of repertoire differences, possibly disease activity or prior therapy, remained undefined. CD4+ but not CD8+ TCR diversity rose significantly by C4D1 (p=0.0027 vs p=0.16), most apparent in complete responders (p=0.02). Baseline TCR diversity was reported to be lower in newly diagnosed patients than in healthy donors and to be lower still in relapsed/refractory patients.

The CDR3 contains 15 residues, cysteine and phenylalanine counted. Only the CDR3 DNA is retained, 45 bases long and in frame from the first base. Trimming accounts for 1 base at V and 4 bases at J, while the number of junction bases matched to no gene is 5. The germline V gene (reference sequence) sets CDR1 to LNHDA and CDR2 to SQIVND. The Qiagen DNeasy kit was used to extract genomic DNA from unsorted PBMCs and from the negatively selected CD4+ and CD8+ fractions. TCR beta CDR3 regions were amplified by immunoSEQ multiplex PCR using primers annealing to V and J segments. A synthetic immune receptor repertoire was used to minimize amplification bias, and any residual bias was removed computationally once sequencing was done. Per the original workflow: Repertoire diversity was quantified as the Shannon entropy index using custom Python scripts. Unsorted, CD4+ and CD8+ repertoires were analyzed separately, except in combined analyses where CD4+ and CD8+ sequences were merged in silico. A clone was considered expanded if an increase in frequency of at least 2-fold after treatment relative to C1D1 was found, and a pseudocount of 0.5 was applied to clones undetected at baseline. Clones with 0 or 1 copy at C1D1 were defined as singleton clones, while clones with 2 or more copies were defined as non-singleton clones. By matching protein sequences in sorted samples from the same patient, clones expanded in unsorted samples were annotated as CD4+, CD8+ or unknown. Wilcoxon tests on paired samples were used to test changes in diversity from C1D1 to C4D1. Entries here come from immuneACCESS through TCRdb and include only in-frame sequences with V and J called. Some clones fail to appear in such tables; in the studies checked, an unresolved V gene covers under half of the shortfall, and the cause of the remainder is unknown. D and trimming come from the DNA, and the V and J calls and clone size come from that table. Recorded for this sample are about 33,000 clones; about 70% of them occurred a single time. The ten largest make up about 3.9% of the sample.

To note about this clone: Its antigen remains undetermined. No quality values exist for individual bases; no much larger clone is one base distant.

In light of the paper, this sample's time point label describes: cycle 4 day 1 (C4D1), after more than five weeks of nivolumab. Every trial patient had relapsed after autologous stem cell transplantation, and cohorts A, B and C differed in prior brentuximab vedotin exposure. A total of more than 55 patients with relapsed/refractory classical Hodgkin lymphoma made up the trial cohort, and each patient's best overall response was complete response, partial response or progressive disease. Single-agent nivolumab was administered to trial patients in the multi-cohort phase II CheckMate 205 trial. An independent review committee assessed best overall response by applying the 2007 International Working Group response criteria. PBMCs from the trial were collected at three points: immediately before nivolumab initiation (C1D1), and during therapy at cycle 2 day 1 and cycle 4 day 1. Peripheral blood was collected in 8 mL Vacutainer Cell Preparation Tubes, from which PBMCs were isolated by centrifugation and then cryopreserved.

The sequence derives from a human donor with classical Hodgkin lymphoma. This specimen consisted of peripheral blood mononuclear cells (PBMCs), obtained before the fourth cycle of nivolumab. The chain is made from TRBV19 and TRBJ2-7, and TRBD1 matches 9 of the central bases. Here the CDR3 is given as CASSIALQGAYEQYF. The sequenced DNA is TGTGCCAGTAGTATAGCCCTACAGGGGGCGTACGAGCAGTACTTC.